Below, one T cell receptor beta chain is given with its context. This record comes from a study of Graves' ophthalmopathy and Graves' hyperthyroidism. RNA transcripts yielded amplified TCR beta CDR3 regions. HTBI-primed first-round RT-PCR preceded second-round multiplex PCR. TCRdb called the multiplex PCR reads again in MiXCR, with one record for every CDR3 protein. The sample includes approximately 410,000 distinct CDR3 sequences, just over 15% seen only once; the top ten take roughly 7%. The sequencing sample was made of peripheral blood. The sequence came from a woman aged 18 to 35 with stable Graves' hyperthyroidism.

The CDR3 DNA sequence: TGTGCCCGAGGCCCTAAGAGGAAGACCCAGTACTTC. This codes for CARGPKRKTQYF. The chain uses TRBV27 and TRBJ2-5; D gene uncertain. Per germline, CDR1 MNHEY and CDR2 SMNVEV (reference sequence). This CDR3 is built from 12 residues. Trimming stripped 11 bases from V and 6 bases from J, with 16 bases between.